This TCR beta chain came from a study of patients and donors after allogeneic stem cell transplantation. TCRdb re-called the RT-PCR reads with MiXCR, one entry per CDR3 protein. The sample has 800,000 to 1,000,000 distinct CDR3 sequences, about a sixth seen once. The CDR3 is made up of 15 amino acids. The germline V and J ends were trimmed by 4 bases and 7 bases, with 16 bases remaining between them. CDR1 and CDR2 (germline): LGHDT, YNNKEL (reference sequence). The gene calls are TRBV3-1 and TRBJ2-2, with D perhaps matching TRBD2 (7 bases). The clonotype was recovered from a human donor who was either an allogeneic HSCT recipient or a stem cell or donor lymphocyte infusion donor (not recorded which). It is not recorded whose cells these are; they may come from a transplant donor. Sequences were obtained from blood, either unsorted or a sorted T cell fraction (not recorded which). CDR3 sequence reads: CASSLLGGPGGELFF. The CDR3, as DNA: TGTGCCAGCAGCCTCCTCGGGGGGCCGGGCGGGGAGCTGTTTTTT.